The T cell receptor beta chain described here comes from a study of siplizumab effects on memory and regulatory T cells. The assay was immunoSEQ multiplex PCR, and TCRdb's table has in-frame clones only and misses some. The table has tens of thousands of clones, roughly 96% seen once. This CDR3 has 14 amino acids. Germline CDR1 and CDR2: MDHEN and SYDVKM. V lost 10 bases and J lost 4; bases outside the gene matches: 12. This chain links TRBV28 with TRBJ1-1, with 7 bases lining up with TRBD1. The receptor comes from a human donor in good health. Sequencing input: naive CD4+ T cells sorted from blood. The CDR3 DNA reads TGTGCCACCGACCGCAGGGGGGAGGGCACTGAAGCTTTCTTT. It specifies CATDRRGEGTEAFF.